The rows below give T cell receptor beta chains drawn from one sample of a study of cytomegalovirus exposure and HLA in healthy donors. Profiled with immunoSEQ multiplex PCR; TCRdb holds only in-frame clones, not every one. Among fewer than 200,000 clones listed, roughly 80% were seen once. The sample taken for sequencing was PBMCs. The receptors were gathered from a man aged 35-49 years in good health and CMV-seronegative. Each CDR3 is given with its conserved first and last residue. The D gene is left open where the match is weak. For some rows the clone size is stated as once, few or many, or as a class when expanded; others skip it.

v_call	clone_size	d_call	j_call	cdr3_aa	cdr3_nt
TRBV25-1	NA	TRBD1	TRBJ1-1	CASSLGTGDGAFF	TGTGCCAGCAGCCTCGGGACAGGGGATGGAGCTTTCTTT
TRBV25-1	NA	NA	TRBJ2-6	CASTFSGANVLTF	TGTGCCAGCACCTTCTCTGGGGCCAACGTCCTGACTTTC
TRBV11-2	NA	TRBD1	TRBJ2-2	CASSSWTGGNTGELFF	TGTGCCAGCAGCTCCTGGACAGGGGGCAACACCGGGGAGCTGTTTTTT
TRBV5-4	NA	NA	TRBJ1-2	CASSSGQSVGYTF	TGTGCCAGCAGCTCCGGACAGTCGGTGGGCTACACCTTC
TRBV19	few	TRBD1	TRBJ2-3	CATNRGRGGADTQYF	TGTGCCACAAACAGGGGACGGGGTGGCGCAGATACGCAGTATTTT
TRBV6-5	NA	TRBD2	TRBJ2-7	CASSFLAGGTYEQYF	TGTGCCAGCAGTTTTCTAGCGGGGGGCACCTACGAGCAGTACTTC
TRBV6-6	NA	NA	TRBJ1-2	CASSYSGVEGYTF	TGTGCCAGCAGTTACTCGGGAGTCGAGGGCTACACCTTC
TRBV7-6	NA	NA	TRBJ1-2	CASSPLEGNYGYTF	TGTGCCAGCAGCCCCCTCGAGGGAAACTATGGCTACACCTTC
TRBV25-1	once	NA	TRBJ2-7	CASSDPGLKFYEQYF	TGTGCCAGCAGTGACCCGGGACTCAAGTTCTACGAGCAGTACTTC
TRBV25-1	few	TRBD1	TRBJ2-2	CASSDRGHRGSTGELFF	TGTGCCAGCAGTGATCGGGGACACAGGGGTAGCACCGGGGAGCTGTTTTTT
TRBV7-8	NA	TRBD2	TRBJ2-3	CASSFGLAGWEDTQYF	TGTGCCAGCAGCTTCGGGCTAGCGGGCTGGGAGGATACGCAGTATTTT
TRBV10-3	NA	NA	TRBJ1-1	CAISEWRYTEAFF	TGTGCCATCAGTGAGTGGCGGTACACTGAAGCTTTCTTT